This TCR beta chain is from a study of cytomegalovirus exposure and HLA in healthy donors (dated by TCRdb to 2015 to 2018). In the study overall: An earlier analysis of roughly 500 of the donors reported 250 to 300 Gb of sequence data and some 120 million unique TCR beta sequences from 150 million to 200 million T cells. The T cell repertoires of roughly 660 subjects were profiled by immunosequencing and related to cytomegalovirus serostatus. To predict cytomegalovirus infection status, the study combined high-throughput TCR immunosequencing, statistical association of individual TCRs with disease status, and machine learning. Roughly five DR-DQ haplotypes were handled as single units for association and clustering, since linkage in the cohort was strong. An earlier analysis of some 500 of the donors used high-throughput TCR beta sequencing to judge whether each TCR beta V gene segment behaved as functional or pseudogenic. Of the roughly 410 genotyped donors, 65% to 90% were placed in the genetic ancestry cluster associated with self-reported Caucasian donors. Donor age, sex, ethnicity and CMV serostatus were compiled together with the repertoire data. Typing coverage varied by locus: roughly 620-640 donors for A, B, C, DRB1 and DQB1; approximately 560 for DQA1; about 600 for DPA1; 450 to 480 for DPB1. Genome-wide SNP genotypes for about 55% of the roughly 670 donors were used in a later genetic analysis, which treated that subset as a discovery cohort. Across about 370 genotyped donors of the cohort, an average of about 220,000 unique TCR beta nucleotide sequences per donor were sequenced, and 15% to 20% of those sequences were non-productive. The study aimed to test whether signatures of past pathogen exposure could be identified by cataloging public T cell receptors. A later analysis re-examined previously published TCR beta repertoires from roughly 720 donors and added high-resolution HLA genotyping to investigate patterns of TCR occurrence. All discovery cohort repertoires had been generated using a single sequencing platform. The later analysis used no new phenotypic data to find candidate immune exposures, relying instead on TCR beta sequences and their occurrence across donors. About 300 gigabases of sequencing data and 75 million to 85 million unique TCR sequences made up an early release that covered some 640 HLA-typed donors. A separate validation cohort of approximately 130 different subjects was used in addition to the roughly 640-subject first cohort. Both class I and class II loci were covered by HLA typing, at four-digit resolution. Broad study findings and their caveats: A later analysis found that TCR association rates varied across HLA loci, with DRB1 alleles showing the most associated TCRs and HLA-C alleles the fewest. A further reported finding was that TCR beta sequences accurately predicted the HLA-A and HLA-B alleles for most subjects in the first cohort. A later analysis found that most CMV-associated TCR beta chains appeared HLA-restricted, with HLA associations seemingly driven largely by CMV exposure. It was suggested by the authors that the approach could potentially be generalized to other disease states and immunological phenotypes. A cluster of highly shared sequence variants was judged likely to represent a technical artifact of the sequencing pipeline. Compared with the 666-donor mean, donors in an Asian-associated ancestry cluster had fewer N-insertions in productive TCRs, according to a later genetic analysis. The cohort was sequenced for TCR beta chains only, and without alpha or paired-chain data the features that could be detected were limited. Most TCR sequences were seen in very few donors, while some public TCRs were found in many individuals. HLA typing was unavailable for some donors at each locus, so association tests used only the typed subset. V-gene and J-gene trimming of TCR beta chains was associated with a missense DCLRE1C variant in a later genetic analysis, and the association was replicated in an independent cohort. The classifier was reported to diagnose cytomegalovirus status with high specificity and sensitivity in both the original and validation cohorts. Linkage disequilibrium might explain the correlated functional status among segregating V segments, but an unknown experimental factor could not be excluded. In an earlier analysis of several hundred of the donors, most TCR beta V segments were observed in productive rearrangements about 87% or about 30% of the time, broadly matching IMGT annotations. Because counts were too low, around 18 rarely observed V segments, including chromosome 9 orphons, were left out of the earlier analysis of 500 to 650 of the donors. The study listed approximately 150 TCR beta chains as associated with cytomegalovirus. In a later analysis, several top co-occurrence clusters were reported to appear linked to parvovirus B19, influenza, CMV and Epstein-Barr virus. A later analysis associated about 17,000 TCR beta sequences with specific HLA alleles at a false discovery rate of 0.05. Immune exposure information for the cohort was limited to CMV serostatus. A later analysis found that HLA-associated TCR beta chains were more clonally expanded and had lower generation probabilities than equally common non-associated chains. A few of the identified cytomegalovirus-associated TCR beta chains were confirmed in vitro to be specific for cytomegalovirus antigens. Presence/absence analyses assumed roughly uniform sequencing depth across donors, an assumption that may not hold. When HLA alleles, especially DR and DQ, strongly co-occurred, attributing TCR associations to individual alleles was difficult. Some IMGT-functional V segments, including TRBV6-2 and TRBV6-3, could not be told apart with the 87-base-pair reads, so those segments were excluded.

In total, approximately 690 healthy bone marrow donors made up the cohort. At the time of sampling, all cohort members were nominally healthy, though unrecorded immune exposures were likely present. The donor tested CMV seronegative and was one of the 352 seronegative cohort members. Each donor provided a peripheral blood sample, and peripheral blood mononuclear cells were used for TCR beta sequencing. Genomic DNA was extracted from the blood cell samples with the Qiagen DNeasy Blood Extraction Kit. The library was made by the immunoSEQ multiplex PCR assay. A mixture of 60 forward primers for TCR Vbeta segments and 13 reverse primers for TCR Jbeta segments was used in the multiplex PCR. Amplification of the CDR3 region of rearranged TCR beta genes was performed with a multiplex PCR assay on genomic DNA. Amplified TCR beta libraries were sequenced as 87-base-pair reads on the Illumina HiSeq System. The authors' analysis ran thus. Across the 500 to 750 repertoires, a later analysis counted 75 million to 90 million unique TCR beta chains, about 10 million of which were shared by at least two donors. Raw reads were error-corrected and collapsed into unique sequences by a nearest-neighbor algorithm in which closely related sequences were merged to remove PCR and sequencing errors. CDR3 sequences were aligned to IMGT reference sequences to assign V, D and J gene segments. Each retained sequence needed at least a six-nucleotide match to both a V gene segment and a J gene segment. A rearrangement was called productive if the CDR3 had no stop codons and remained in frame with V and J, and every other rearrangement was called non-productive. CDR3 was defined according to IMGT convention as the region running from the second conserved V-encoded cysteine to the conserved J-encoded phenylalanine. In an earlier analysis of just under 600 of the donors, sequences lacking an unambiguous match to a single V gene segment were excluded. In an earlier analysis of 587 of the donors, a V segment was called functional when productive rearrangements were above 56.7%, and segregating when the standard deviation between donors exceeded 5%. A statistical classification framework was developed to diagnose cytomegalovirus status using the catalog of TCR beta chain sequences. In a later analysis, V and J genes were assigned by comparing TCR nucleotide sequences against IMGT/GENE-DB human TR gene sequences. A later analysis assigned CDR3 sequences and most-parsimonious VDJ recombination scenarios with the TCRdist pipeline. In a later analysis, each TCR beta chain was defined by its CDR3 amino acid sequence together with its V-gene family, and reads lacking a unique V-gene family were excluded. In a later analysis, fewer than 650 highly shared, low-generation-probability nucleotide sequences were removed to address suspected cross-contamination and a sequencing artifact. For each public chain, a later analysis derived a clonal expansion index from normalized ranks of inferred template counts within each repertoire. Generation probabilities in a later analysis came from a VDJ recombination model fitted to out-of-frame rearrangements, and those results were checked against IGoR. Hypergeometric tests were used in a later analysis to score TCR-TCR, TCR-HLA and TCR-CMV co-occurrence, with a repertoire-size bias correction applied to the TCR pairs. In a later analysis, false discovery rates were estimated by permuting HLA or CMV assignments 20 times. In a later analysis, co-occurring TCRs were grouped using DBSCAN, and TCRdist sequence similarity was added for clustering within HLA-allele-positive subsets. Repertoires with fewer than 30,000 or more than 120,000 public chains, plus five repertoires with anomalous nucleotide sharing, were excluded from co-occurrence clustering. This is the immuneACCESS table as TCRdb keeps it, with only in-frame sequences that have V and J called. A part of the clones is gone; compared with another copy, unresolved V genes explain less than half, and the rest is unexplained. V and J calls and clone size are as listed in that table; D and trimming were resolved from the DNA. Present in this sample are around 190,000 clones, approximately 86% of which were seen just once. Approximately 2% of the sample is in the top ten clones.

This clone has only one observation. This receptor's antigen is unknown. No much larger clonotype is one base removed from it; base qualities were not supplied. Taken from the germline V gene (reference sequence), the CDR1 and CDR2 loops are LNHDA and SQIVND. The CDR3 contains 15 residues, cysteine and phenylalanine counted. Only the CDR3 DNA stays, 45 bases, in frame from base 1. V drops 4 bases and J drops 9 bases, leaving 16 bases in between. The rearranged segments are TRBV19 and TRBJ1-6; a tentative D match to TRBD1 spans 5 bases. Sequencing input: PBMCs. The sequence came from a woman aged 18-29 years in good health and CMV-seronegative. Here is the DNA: TGTGCCAGTAGTAGGGGGGACTACATTGCTTCACCCCTCCACTTT. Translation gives CASSRGDYIASPLHF.